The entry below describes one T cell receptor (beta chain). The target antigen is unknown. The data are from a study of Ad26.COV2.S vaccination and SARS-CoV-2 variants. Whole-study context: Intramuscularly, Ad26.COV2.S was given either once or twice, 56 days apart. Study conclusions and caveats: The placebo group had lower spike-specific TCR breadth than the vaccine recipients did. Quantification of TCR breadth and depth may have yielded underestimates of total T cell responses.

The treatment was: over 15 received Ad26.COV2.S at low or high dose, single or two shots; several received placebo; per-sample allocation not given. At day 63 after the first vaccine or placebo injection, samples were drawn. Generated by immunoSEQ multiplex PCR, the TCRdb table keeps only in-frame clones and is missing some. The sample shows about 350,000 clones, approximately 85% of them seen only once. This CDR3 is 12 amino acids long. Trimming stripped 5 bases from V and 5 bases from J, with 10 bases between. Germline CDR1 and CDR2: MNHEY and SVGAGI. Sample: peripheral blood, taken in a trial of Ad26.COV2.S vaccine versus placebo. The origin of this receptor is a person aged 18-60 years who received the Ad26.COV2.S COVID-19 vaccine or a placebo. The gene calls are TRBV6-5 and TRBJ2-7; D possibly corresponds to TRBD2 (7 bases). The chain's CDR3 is CASSRGGNEQYF. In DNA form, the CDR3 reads TGTGCCAGCAGTAGGGGGGGAAACGAGCAGTACTTC.